This section outlines one T cell receptor beta chain sequence together with its context. From germline, CDR1 is SGHNT and CDR2 YYREEE (reference sequence). The CDR3 covers 15 residues. Trimming pared 0 bases from V and 8 bases from J, leaving 17 bases between. The data were produced by immunoSEQ multiplex PCR, yet TCRdb's version contains in-frame clones alone and is incomplete. The sample yields about 200,000 clones, approximately 90% seen once. This entry comes from a study of blood T cell repertoires in COVID-19. Study at large: Samples came from the United States, Italy and Spain, spanning acute and convalescent COVID-19.

The chain links TRBV5-4 to TRBJ1-2, with D possibly TRBD1 on 5 matching bases. This TCR was sampled from a man older than 75 with acute or convalescent COVID-19. The specimen sequenced was peripheral blood. In DNA form, the CDR3 reads TGTGCCAGCAGCTTGGCTGGCAGGGATAGGCAGGGCTACACCTTC. Translation gives CASSLAGRDRQGYTF.